These T cell receptor beta chains were read from a single sample in a study of blood T cell repertoires in COVID-19. Libraries were prepared by immunoSEQ multiplex PCR; TCRdb keeps only in-frame clonotypes and omits some of them. This repertoire shows 20,000 or so clones, 86% found once; its top ten account for 4.5% to 6.5%. The sequenced sample was peripheral blood. All receptors derive from a man aged 45-60 years with active COVID-19. CDR3s include the opening cysteine and the closing phenylalanine or tryptophan. D genes are given only for firm matches. Only some rows state a clone size, as once, few, many or a class for expanded clones.

d_gene	j_gene	abundance	v_gene	CDR3aa	CDR3nt
-	TRBJ1-6	-	TRBV2	CASSLTLYNSPLHF	TGTGCCAGCAGTTTGACATTATATAATTCACCCCTCCACTTT
-	TRBJ1-1	-	TRBV6-2/TRBV6-3	CASSNRVSEAFF	TGTGCCAGCAGCAACAGGGTCTCTGAAGCTTTCTTT
-	TRBJ2-3	-	TRBV5-4	CASSIQSGAATDTQYF	TGTGCCAGCAGCATACAGTCGGGAGCGGCCACAGATACGCAGTATTTT
-	TRBJ1-2	-	TRBV7-9	CASSPWGGNYGYTF	TGTGCCAGCAGCCCCTGGGGGGGTAACTATGGCTACACCTTC
TRBD1	TRBJ2-7	-	TRBV5-5	CASSLGEDRVLEQYF	TGTGCCAGCAGCTTGGGAGAGGACAGGGTTCTCGAGCAGTACTTC
-	TRBJ1-1	-	TRBV7-9	CASSLGLTGWAFF	TGTGCCAGCAGCTTAGGACTCACCGGTTGGGCTTTCTTT
-	TRBJ1-4	-	TRBV27	CASSWYGATNEKLFF	TGTGCCAGCAGTTGGTACGGTGCAACTAATGAAAAACTGTTTTTT
-	TRBJ2-7	-	TRBV2	CASSYAIYEQYF	TGTGCCAGCAGTTATGCGATCTACGAGCAGTACTTC
TRBD2	TRBJ2-2	-	TRBV7-9	CASSFGTSGNTGELFF	TGTGCCAGCAGCTTCGGGACTAGCGGGAATACCGGGGAGCTGTTTTTT
-	TRBJ1-1	few	TRBV6-5	CASSYSNSFMNTEAFF	TGTGCCAGCAGTTACTCGAACAGTTTCATGAACACTGAAGCTTTCTTT
TRBD1	TRBJ2-3	-	TRBV5-4	CASSSGQGRRTDTQYF	TGTGCCAGCAGCTCGGGACAGGGGCGACGCACAGATACGCAGTATTTT
-	TRBJ2-5	-	TRBV28	CASRRQEETQYF	TGTGCCAGCAGACGACAGGAGGAGACCCAGTACTTC
-	TRBJ2-6	-	TRBV5-1	CASSIFEGNVLTF	TGCGCCAGCAGTATATTTGAGGGTAACGTCCTGACTTTC
-	TRBJ2-5	-	TRBV3-1/TRBV3-2	CASTRLGDQETQYF	TGTGCCAGCACTCGCTTGGGAGACCAAGAGACCCAGTACTTC
-	TRBJ1-2	-	TRBV7-2	CASSLGHVVNYGYTF	TGTGCCAGCAGCTTGGGGCATGTAGTTAACTATGGCTACACCTTC
-	TRBJ2-1	-	TRBV3-1/TRBV3-2	CASSQDPGSYYSYNEQFF	TGTGCCAGCAGCCAAGATCCGGGGAGCTACTACTCCTACAATGAGCAGTTCTTC
-	TRBJ1-1	-	TRBV6-5	CASTARVGGWTEAFF	TGTGCCAGCACTGCGCGGGTGGGGGGTTGGACTGAAGCTTTCTTT
-	TRBJ1-2	-	TRBV4-1	CASSQDGGTYGYTF	TGCGCCAGCAGCCAAGATGGGGGGACCTATGGCTACACCTTC
-	TRBJ2-3	-	TRBV10-3	CAIRGSTDTQYF	TGTGCCATTAGAGGGTCCACAGATACGCAGTATTTT
-	TRBJ2-7	-	TRBV28	CASNPAGGILYEQYF	TGTGCCAGCAACCCAGCCGGCGGGATACTCTACGAGCAGTACTTC
-	TRBJ1-2	-	TRBV18	CASSPPSRSGYGYTF	TGTGCCAGCTCACCACCTAGTAGGAGCGGATATGGCTACACCTTC
-	TRBJ2-1	once	TRBV7-2	CASSLAGTPSYNEQFF	TGTGCCAGCAGCTTAGCTGGGACACCCTCCTACAATGAGCAGTTCTTC
-	TRBJ2-3	-	TRBV6-6	CASSYSARDTDTQYF	TGTGCCAGCAGTTACTCGGCGAGGGACACAGATACGCAGTATTTT
-	TRBJ1-4	-	TRBV5-5	CASRLAPGPNEKLFF	TGTGCCAGCAGGCTGGCGCCAGGGCCTAATGAAAAACTGTTTTTT
TRBD1	TRBJ2-5	-	TRBV5-4	CASSLGRRGRETQYF	TGTGCCAGCAGCTTGGGGCGCAGGGGGCGAGAGACCCAGTACTTC
-	TRBJ2-5	-	TRBV18	CASSPGKQETQYF	TGTGCCAGCTCACCAGGCAAGCAAGAGACCCAGTACTTC
-	TRBJ2-1	-	TRBV27	CASSLGTLSSYNEQFF	TGTGCCAGCAGTTTAGGGACTTTGAGCTCCTACAATGAGCAGTTCTTC
TRBD2	TRBJ2-1	-	TRBV4-3	CASSQGTSGAVYNEQFF	TGCGCCAGCAGCCAAGGGACTAGCGGGGCCGTCTACAATGAGCAGTTCTTC
-	TRBJ2-1	-	TRBV4-1	CASGPGGTYNEQFF	TGCGCCAGCGGCCCAGGCGGGACCTACAATGAGCAGTTCTTC
-	TRBJ2-4	-	TRBV11-2	CASSKPGTNIQYF	TGTGCCAGCAGCAAACCCGGGACTAACATTCAGTACTTC
TRBD1	TRBJ1-6	few	TRBV18	CASSWTGPTKSTNSPLHF	TGTGCCAGCTCATGGACAGGGCCAACCAAATCCACCAATTCACCCCTCCACTTT
-	TRBJ2-7	-	TRBV7-2	CASSFSQAGSYEQYF	TGTGCCAGCAGCTTCTCTCAGGCGGGATCCTACGAGCAGTACTTC
-	TRBJ2-3	once	TRBV27	CATSYTGTQYF	TGTGCCACCAGCTACACCGGGACGCAGTATTTT
TRBD1	TRBJ2-1	-	TRBV24-1	CATATGTAPRNSYNEQFF	TGTGCCACCGCTACCGGGACAGCCCCAAGAAACTCCTACAATGAGCAGTTCTTC
TRBD2	TRBJ2-1	-	TRBV3-1/TRBV3-2	CASSQDPAVAGLGSYNEQFF	TGTGCCAGCAGCCAAGACCCTGCCGTAGCGGGCCTTGGCTCCTACAATGAGCAGTTCTTC
-	TRBJ1-1	-	TRBV5-4	CASSSPGRGTEAFF	TGTGCCAGCAGCTCCCCCGGTAGAGGCACTGAAGCTTTCTTT
TRBD1	TRBJ2-5	-	TRBV3-1/TRBV3-2	CASSQDGGTAQETQYF	TGTGCCAGCAGCCAAGATGGTGGGACAGCACAAGAGACCCAGTACTTC